Shown below are 8 T cell receptor beta chains from a single sample sequenced in a study of CD8+CD57+ T cells in acquired aplastic anemia. It was genomic DNA that served as the template for profiling TCR beta VDJ and CDR3. TCRdb independently ran MiXCR on the reads; one entry per CDR3 protein. The sample records 150,000 to 200,000 distinct CDR3 sequences, around three fifths being singletons. Sequenced input: sorted CD4+, CD8+, or CD8+CD57+ T cells (not recorded which) from PBMCs. All receptors derive from a human donor with severe aplastic anemia or a healthy control (not recorded which).

This sequence joins TRBV7-2 and TRBJ1-2; the match to TRBD1 covers 8 bases. Germline V lookup: CDR1 SGHTA, CDR2 FQGNSA. The CDR3 consists of 13 residues. The V segment lost 3 bases and the J segment 6 bases; nucleotides outside the gene matches: 3. CDR3 DNA sequence: TGTGCCAGCAGCTTCCTACAGGGGGATGGCTACACCTTC. Its protein product is CASSFLQGDGYTF.

This clonotype was recorded many times. The chain recombines TRBV9 with TRBJ2-1; maybe TRBD2 (6 bases). V shed 0 bases and J shed 9 bases, with 19 bases lying between them. The CDR3 covers 16 residues. The V gene's germline CDR1 is SGDLS and CDR2 YYNGEE. This CDR3 reads CASSVGGVGLGREQFF. In nucleotides, the CDR3 is TGTGCCAGCAGCGTAGGCGGGGTGGGCCTAGGACGTGAGCAGTTCTTC.

The J gene is TRBJ2-1, the V gene TRBV14; D is perhaps TRBD2 (5 bases). Looked up from germline, CDR1 is SGHDN and CDR2 is FVKESK. The CDR3 spans 12 residues. V was trimmed by 1 base and J by 9 bases, leaving 7 bases between them. The CDR3 DNA sequence: TGTGCCAGCAGCCAAGGAGGGATTGAGCAGTTCTTC. Its translation: CASSQGGIEQFF.

This chain links TRBV24-1 with TRBJ2-1, with TRBD1 as a possible D gene (5 bases). Looked up from germline, CDR1 is KGHDR and CDR2 is SFDVKD. The CDR3 consists of 13 residues. The ends were cut back, 6 bases at V and 3 bases at J, with 8 bases in the middle. CDR3 residues: CATSRGNYNEQFF. In DNA form, the CDR3 reads TGTGCCACCAGTAGGGGCAACTACAATGAGCAGTTCTTC.

The chain carries TRBV7-9 and TRBJ2-7, with a weak D call TRBD2 (5 bases). V shed 5 bases and J shed 2 bases, with 13 bases lying between them. Germline V gene data show CDR1 as SEHNR and CDR2 as FQNEAQ (reference sequence). The CDR3 length is 14 residues. The CDR3 reads CASSQGGRAYEQYF. In DNA, the CDR3 is TGTGCCAGCAGCCAAGGAGGTAGGGCCTACGAGCAGTACTTC.

DNA for the CDR3: TGTGCCAGCAGCTTAGCAGGGTGGGGCACAGATACGCAGTATTTT. Protein: CASSLAGWGTDTQYF. The gene calls are TRBV7-9 and TRBJ2-3, with D unclear. CDR3 length: 15 residues. Germline V CDR1 and CDR2: SEHNR, FQNEAQ (reference sequence). Between the trimmed V and J ends, which lost 0 bases and 1 base, there was a span of 8 bases.

DNA of the CDR3: TGCAGTGCTCTCCCCCTGGACTACGCCTACAATGAGCAGTTCTTC. Its protein product is CSALPLDYAYNEQFF. The J gene is TRBJ2-1, the V gene TRBV20-1; D possibly corresponds to TRBD2 (6 bases). CDR1 is DFQATT, CDR2 SNEGSKA, per germline (reference sequence). CDR3 length: 15 amino acids. V lost 5 bases to trimming and J lost 2 bases, with 16 bases between them.

This clonotype came up a few times. The V call is TRBV29-1, the J call TRBJ2-7; D is uncertain. Germline V gene lookup returns CDR1 SQVTM and CDR2 ANQGSEA. CDR3 length: 11 residues. V gave up 4 bases and J gave up 6 bases, with 10 bases separating them. CDR3 sequence reads: CSVGHWGEQYF. The CDR3 DNA follows: TGCAGCGTTGGACATTGGGGCGAGCAGTACTTC.